This is a list of T cell receptor beta chains from one sample in a study of blood T cell repertoires in COVID-19. The assay was immunoSEQ multiplex PCR, and TCRdb's table has in-frame clones only and misses some. The profile shows 250,000 to 300,000 clones, around 85% of them singletons. The sample comprised peripheral blood. These receptors all come from a woman in her twenties or thirties with COVID-19, enrolled during active disease. CDR3s include the opening cysteine and the closing phenylalanine or tryptophan. The D gene is left open where the match is weak. A row's size may be missing; if present it is once, few, many or a size class.

size | J | V | D | CDR3 | DNA
- | TRBJ2-5 | TRBV10-1 | - | CASGGTLRETQYF | TGCGCCAGCGGGGGGACTCTAAGAGAGACCCAGTACTTC
- | TRBJ2-7 | TRBV12-5 | TRBD1 | CASGLPGTASYEQYF | TGTGCTAGTGGTTTACCCGGGACAGCGTCCTACGAGCAGTACTTC
few | TRBJ2-7 | TRBV7-6 | - | CASSPGVWRSSYEQYF | TGTGCCAGCAGCCCTGGCGTGTGGCGGAGTTCCTACGAGCAGTACTTC
- | TRBJ1-2 | TRBV28 | - | CASSLDGAYYGYTF | TGTGCCAGCAGTTTGGATGGGGCTTACTATGGCTACACCTTC
- | TRBJ2-5 | TRBV9 | - | CASSVAPGQGGETQYF | TGTGCCAGCAGCGTAGCCCCGGGGCAGGGAGGAGAGACCCAGTACTTC
- | TRBJ2-7 | TRBV5-4 | - | CASSSSSFYEQYF | TGTGCCAGCAGCTCGAGTAGTTTCTACGAGCAGTACTTC
- | TRBJ2-2 | TRBV10-2 | TRBD2 | CASSEASGGAKTGELFF | TGCGCCAGCAGTGAGGCTAGCGGGGGGGCCAAAACCGGGGAGCTGTTTTTT
few | TRBJ1-5 | TRBV10-3 | TRBD1 | CAISPGTGGGQPQHF | TGTGCCATCAGCCCAGGTACAGGGGGCGGCCAGCCCCAGCATTTT
once | TRBJ2-2 | TRBV12-3/TRBV12-4 | - | CAGLQKADGELFF | TGTGCCGGCCTCCAGAAGGCGGACGGGGAGCTGTTTTTT
few | TRBJ1-5 | TRBV7-9 | - | CASSRGWGGNQPQHF | TGTGCCAGCAGCCGGGGGTGGGGTGGCAATCAGCCCCAGCATTTT
once | TRBJ1-5 | TRBV27 | - | CASSGGGNQPQHF | TGTGCCAGCAGTGGGGGGGGTAATCAGCCCCAGCATTTT
- | TRBJ2-7 | TRBV6-5 | - | CASSYSPRYEQYF | TGTGCCAGCAGTTACTCCCCGCGGTACGAGCAGTACTTC
- | TRBJ1-1 | TRBV30 | TRBD1 | CASEPTGASTEAFF | TGTGCCAGTGAACCGACAGGGGCGAGCACTGAAGCTTTCTTT
- | TRBJ2-7 | TRBV27 | TRBD1 | CASSFGTGAYEQYF | TGTGCCAGCAGTTTTGGGACAGGGGCCTACGAGCAGTACTTC
- | TRBJ1-6 | TRBV6-6 | TRBD1 | CATKLGGDNSPLHF | TGTGCCACGAAACTAGGGGGCGATAATTCACCCCTCCACTTT
once | TRBJ1-6 | TRBV21-1 | - | CASSKRKALQGVSSPLHF | TGTGCCAGCAGCAAACGAAAGGCCCTACAGGGGGTGAGCTCACCCCTCCACTTT
- | TRBJ2-1 | TRBV6-5 | TRBD2 | CATHRGSGYYNEQFF | TGTGCCACTCATCGAGGTAGCGGGTACTACAATGAGCAGTTCTTC
- | TRBJ1-1 | TRBV10-3 | TRBD1 | CAIRETGSMNTEAFF | TGTGCCATCAGGGAGACAGGGAGTATGAACACTGAAGCTTTCTTT
- | TRBJ1-6 | TRBV27 | - | CASSPGPEHSPLHF | TGTGCCAGCAGCCCGGGTCCCGAACATTCACCCCTCCACTTT
few | TRBJ1-2 | TRBV3-1/TRBV3-2 | TRBD1 | CASRHRDRVGNYGYTF | TGTGCCAGCAGGCACCGGGACAGGGTGGGGAACTATGGCTACACCTTC
once | TRBJ1-3 | TRBV19 | - | CASSILIPGNTIYF | TGTGCCAGTAGTATACTTATCCCCGGAAACACCATATATTTT
- | TRBJ1-5 | TRBV28 | TRBD1 | CASTLGGQGDQPQHF | TGTGCCAGCACCCTAGGAGGACAGGGAGATCAGCCCCAGCATTTT
- | TRBJ2-3 | TRBV3-1/TRBV3-2 | - | CASSDDRSTDTQYF | TGTGCCAGCAGCGATGACAGGAGCACAGATACGCAGTATTTT
- | TRBJ1-2 | TRBV4-1 | - | CASSQDETNNYGYTF | TGCGCCAGCAGCCAAGATGAGACAAACAACTATGGCTACACCTTC
- | TRBJ1-4 | TRBV5-4 | - | CASSERDTNEKLFF | TGTGCCAGCAGCGAACGGGACACCAATGAAAAACTGTTTTTT
- | TRBJ1-2 | TRBV6-5 | TRBD1 | CASSRDRVYGYTF | TGTGCCAGCAGCCGGGACAGGGTCTATGGCTACACCTTC
few | TRBJ1-5 | TRBV12-3/TRBV12-4 | - | CASRGNSNQPQHF | TGTGCCAGTCGCGGCAATAGCAATCAGCCCCAGCATTTT
- | TRBJ1-6 | TRBV15 | - | CATSNTKNPNSPLHF | TGTGCCACCAGTAACACGAAGAACCCTAATTCACCCCTCCACTTT
- | TRBJ2-1 | TRBV15 | - | CATSRPGARTKKQFF | TGTGCCACCAGCAGACCTGGTGCCAGAACCAAGAAGCAGTTCTTC
few | TRBJ2-2 | TRBV19 | TRBD2 | CASRTRLAGNTGELFF | TGTGCCAGTAGGACGAGACTAGCGGGTAACACCGGGGAGCTGTTTTTT
once | TRBJ2-1 | TRBV19 | TRBD1 | CASIAPGQGGHEQFF | TGTGCCAGTATAGCCCCGGGACAGGGGGGTCATGAGCAGTTCTTC
- | TRBJ2-3 | TRBV5-1 | TRBD2 | CASSLESRGYSTDTQYF | TGCGCCAGCAGCTTGGAGTCGCGGGGGTATAGCACAGATACGCAGTATTTT
once | TRBJ1-4 | TRBV5-1 | TRBD1 | CASSVGTGVGEKLFF | TGCGCCAGCAGCGTCGGGACAGGGGTCGGGGAAAAACTGTTTTTT
- | TRBJ2-2 | TRBV11-2 | TRBD2 | CASSLDAQRGGRPGELFF | TGTGCCAGCAGCTTAGATGCCCAGCGGGGGGGCCGTCCCGGGGAGCTGTTTTTT
- | TRBJ1-6 | TRBV7-9 | TRBD1 | CASSPKGTALSPLHF | TGTGCCAGCAGCCCAAAAGGGACAGCCTTATCACCCCTCCACTTT
- | TRBJ2-3 | TRBV10-3 | TRBD2 | CAISNRLASTDTQYF | TGTGCCATCAGTAATCGACTAGCGTCGACAGATACGCAGTATTTT
- | TRBJ1-2 | TRBV5-1 | - | CASSLGHYGYTF | TGCGCCAGCAGCTTGGGGCACTATGGCTACACCTTC
- | TRBJ2-5 | TRBV7-9 | TRBD1 | CASSQRTGKGTQYF | TGTGCCAGCAGCCAAAGGACAGGGAAAGGGACCCAGTACTTC
- | TRBJ1-5 | TRBV12-2 | - | CASRLLMSGGSNQPQHF | TGTGCAAGTCGCTTGCTAATGAGTGGGGGCAGCAATCAGCCCCAGCATTTT
- | TRBJ2-3 | TRBV13 | - | CASSPTGFATDTQYF | TGTGCCAGCAGCCCAACAGGGTTTGCCACAGATACGCAGTATTTT
- | TRBJ1-6 | TRBV5-6 | TRBD1 | CASSSTGGDSPLHF | TGTGCCAGCAGCAGTACAGGGGGAGATTCACCCCTCCACTTT
once | TRBJ1-1 | TRBV2 | - | CASRTGTEAFF | TGTGCCAGCAGGACTGGCACTGAAGCTTTCTTT
- | TRBJ1-2 | TRBV11-3 | TRBD1 | CASSLEGACYGYTF | TGTGCCAGCAGCCTCGAGGGGGCTTGCTATGGCTACACCTTC
- | TRBJ2-2 | TRBV2 | TRBD2 | CASSASLAGDLRELFF | TGTGCCAGCAGTGCGAGCCTAGCGGGGGACTTAAGGGAGCTGTTTTTT
- | TRBJ2-7 | TRBV27 | - | CASSPRRLGYEQYF | TGTGCCAGCAGCCCCCGGCGGCTTGGGTACGAGCAGTACTTC
- | TRBJ2-5 | TRBV2 | TRBD1 | CASSEALGQGSEETQYF | TGTGCCAGCAGTGAAGCGCTTGGACAGGGGAGTGAAGAGACCCAGTACTTC
- | TRBJ2-2 | TRBV25-1 | TRBD2 | CASREVAGTTGELFF | TGTGCCAGCAGGGAGGTAGCGGGGACGACCGGGGAGCTGTTTTTT
- | TRBJ1-6 | TRBV28 | TRBD1 | CASSFVAGTEYNSPLHF | TGTGCCAGCAGTTTCGTCGCCGGGACAGAATATAATTCACCCCTCCACTTT
- | TRBJ2-5 | TRBV5-1 | TRBD1 | CASSSTGSGQETQYF | TGCGCCAGCAGCTCGACAGGGTCTGGCCAAGAGACCCAGTACTTC
once | TRBJ2-1 | TRBV5-1 | - | CASSLATRSAGNNEQFF | TGCGCCAGCAGCTTGGCCACCCGTTCGGCAGGGAACAATGAGCAGTTCTTC